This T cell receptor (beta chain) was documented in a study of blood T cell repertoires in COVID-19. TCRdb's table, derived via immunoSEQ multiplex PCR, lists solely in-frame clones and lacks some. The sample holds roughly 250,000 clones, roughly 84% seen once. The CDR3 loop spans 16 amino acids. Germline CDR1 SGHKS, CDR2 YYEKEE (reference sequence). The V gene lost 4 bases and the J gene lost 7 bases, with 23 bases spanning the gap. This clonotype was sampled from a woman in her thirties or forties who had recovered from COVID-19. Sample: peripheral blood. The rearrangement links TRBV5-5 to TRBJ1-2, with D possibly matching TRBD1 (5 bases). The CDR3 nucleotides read TGTGCCAGCAGCCGACCGGGAGCAGGGAGTGCTAGTGGCTACACCTTC. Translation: CASSRPGAGSASGYTF.